A single sample is the source of the 11 T cell receptor beta chains below, sequenced in a study of blood T cell repertoires in COVID-19. The method was immunoSEQ multiplex PCR; TCRdb's version includes in-frame clones alone and lacks a portion of them. The table includes some 85,000 clones, about 77% detected once. Specimen: peripheral blood. The receptor set was obtained from a man aged 65 to 85 with COVID-19, enrolled during active disease.

CDR3 DNA: TGTGCCAGCAGCCTCGGACTAGCGGGAGCCGCGGGAGAGCAGTACTTC. Residues: CASSLGLAGAAGEQYF. The rearrangement joins TRBV2 to TRBJ2-7, with TRBD2 matching over 13 bases. The CDR3 runs to 16 residues. V lost 6 bases to trimming and J lost 7 bases; unmatched junction nucleotides: 12. The germline CDR1 and CDR2 sequences are SNHLY and FYNNEI.

J is TRBJ1-2 and V is TRBV5-5; no definite D call. Germline V CDR1 and CDR2: SGHKS, YYEKEE (reference sequence). The germline V and J ends were trimmed by 1 base and 2 bases, with 12 bases remaining between them. This CDR3 spans 15 amino acids. The CDR3 sequence is CASSLYTAGNYGYTF. The CDR3, as DNA: TGTGCCAGCAGCTTGTACACGGCGGGAAACTATGGCTACACCTTC. The full variable domain, its missing parts supplied by reference TRBV5-5 and TRBJ1-2, is DAGVTQSPTHLIKTRGQQVTLRCSPISGHKSVSWYQQVLGQGPQFIFQYYEKEERGRGNFPDRFSARQFPNYSSELNVNALLLGDSALYLCASSLYTAGNYGYTFGSGTRLTVV.

The rearrangement uses TRBV6-5 and TRBJ2-7; 8 nucleotides match TRBD1. The CDR3 sequence is 13 residues long. Trimming at V came to 8 bases and at J to 3 bases, leaving 6 bases not matched to a gene. Germline CDR1 is MNHEY and CDR2 is SVGAGI. CDR3 bases: TGTGCCAGCGGACCAACAGGGGGCTACGAGCAGTACTTC. Amino acids: CASGPTGGYEQYF.

This rearrangement joins TRBV6-2 or TRBV6-3 to TRBJ2-7, with 9 bases aligning to TRBD1. The CDR3 spans 13 residues. With V trimmed by 4 bases and J by 11 bases, 9 bases remained unmatched. Germline V lookup: CDR1 MNHEY, CDR2 SVGEGT. The CDR3 is CASSSLFDRGEYF. The CDR3 DNA sequence: TGTGCCAGCAGTTCCCTTTTTGACAGGGGGGAGTACTTC.

V and J are TRBV6-5 and TRBJ1-2, with 9 nucleotides matching TRBD1. V dropped 0 bases and J dropped 4; count of bases not matched to a gene: 0. Germline-derived CDR1 and CDR2 are MNHEY and SVGAGI. The length of the CDR3 is 14 residues. CDR3 loop: CASSYSQGAYGYTF. Here the CDR3 DNA reads TGTGCCAGCAGTTACTCACAGGGGGCCTATGGCTACACCTTC.

V and J are TRBV11-3 and TRBJ2-7; 11 nucleotides agree with TRBD2. Germline-derived CDR1 and CDR2 are SGHNT and YENEEA. The CDR3 is 14 amino acids. V was pared by 4 bases and J by 9 bases, with 8 bases of the junction left unmatched. CDR3 nucleotides: TGTGCCAGCAGCTCCACCGGGACTAGCGGACCGCAGTACTTC. Protein sequence: CASSSTGTSGPQYF.

The chain joins TRBV11-2 to TRBJ1-3, with no clear D. The V end lost 4 bases, the J end lost 4 bases, and 5 bases lay between the germline ends. CDR1 and CDR2 (germline): SGHAT, FQNNGV. The CDR3 totals 12 residues. CDR3 protein: CASSSGGNTIYF. CDR3 bases: TGTGCCAGCAGCTCCGGGGGAAACACCATATATTTT.

CDR3 bases: TGTGCCAGCAGCCCAACACAGGGTCGCGGTCATGAGCAGTTCTTC. Its translation: CASSPTQGRGHEQFF. The chain links TRBV3-1 (or the pseudogene TRBV3-2) to TRBJ2-1; D perhaps matches TRBD1 (6 bases). Germline V gene sequence: CDR1 LGHDT, CDR2 YNNKEL (reference sequence). V was clipped by 4 bases and J by 8 bases, with 18 bases between them. This CDR3 spans 15 amino acids.

J is TRBJ1-6 and V is TRBV6-4; D is unresolved. The CDR3 is made up of 14 amino acids. Trimming shortened V by 4 bases and J by 4 bases, and 8 bases separated the two germline ends. CDR1 is MRHNA and CDR2 is SNTAGT in the germline V gene. The DNA for the CDR3 is TGTGCCAGCAGTGGTCTAGGTTATAATTCACCCCTCCACTTT. This gives the protein CASSGLGYNSPLHF.

The chain uses TRBV6-5 and TRBJ2-5; D is unclear. CDR3 length equals 13 residues. Looked up from germline, CDR1 is MNHEY and CDR2 is SVGAGI. V lost 0 bases and J lost 3, with 5 bases in between. CDR3 coding DNA: TGTGCCAGCAGTTACTCTGGCAAAGAGACCCAGTACTTC. It specifies CASSYSGKETQYF.

This chain uses TRBV7-9 with TRBJ2-5; D is possibly TRBD2 (5 bases). Germline assignment: CDR1 SEHNR and CDR2 FQNEAQ (reference sequence). CDR3 length equals 13 residues. The V and J ends lost 5 bases and 5 bases respectively, with 12 bases between them. This CDR3 is CASSPLLEETQYF. CDR3 DNA: TGTGCCAGCAGCCCCCTACTAGAGGAGACCCAGTACTTC.